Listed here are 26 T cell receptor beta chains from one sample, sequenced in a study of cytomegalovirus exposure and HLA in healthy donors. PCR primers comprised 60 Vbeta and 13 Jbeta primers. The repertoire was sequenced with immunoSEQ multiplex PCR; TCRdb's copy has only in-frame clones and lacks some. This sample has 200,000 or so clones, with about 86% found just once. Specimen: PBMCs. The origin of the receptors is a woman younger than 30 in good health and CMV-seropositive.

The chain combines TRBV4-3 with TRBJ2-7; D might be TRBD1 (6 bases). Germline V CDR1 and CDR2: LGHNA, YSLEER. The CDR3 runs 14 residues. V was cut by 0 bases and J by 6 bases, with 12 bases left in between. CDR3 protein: CASSQDPGRGEQYV. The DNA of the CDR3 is TGCGCCAGCAGCCAAGATCCAGGCAGGGGCGAGCAGTACGTC.

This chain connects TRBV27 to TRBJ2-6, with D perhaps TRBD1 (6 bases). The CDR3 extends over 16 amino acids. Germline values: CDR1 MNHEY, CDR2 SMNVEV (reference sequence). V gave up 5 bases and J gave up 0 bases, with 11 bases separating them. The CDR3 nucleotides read TGTGCCAGCAGTGCAGACAGGAACTCTGGGGCCAACGTCCTGACTTTC. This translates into CASSADRNSGANVLTF.

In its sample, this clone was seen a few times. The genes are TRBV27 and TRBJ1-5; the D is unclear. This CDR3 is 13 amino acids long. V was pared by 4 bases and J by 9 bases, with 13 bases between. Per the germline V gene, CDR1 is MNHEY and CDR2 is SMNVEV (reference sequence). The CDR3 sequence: CASSSTRTTPQHF. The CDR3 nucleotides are TGTGCCAGCAGTTCGACAAGAACGACGCCCCAGCATTTT.

The CDR3: CAILVGAREQYV. CDR3 sequence (DNA): TGTGCCATCCTGGTCGGAGCCCGCGAGCAGTACGTC. The chain couples TRBV6-1 to TRBJ2-7; D unresolved. Germline V lookup: CDR1 MNHNS, CDR2 SASEGT. This CDR3 is built from 12 residues. Between the trimmed V and J ends, which lost 10 bases and 6 bases, there was a span of 16 bases.

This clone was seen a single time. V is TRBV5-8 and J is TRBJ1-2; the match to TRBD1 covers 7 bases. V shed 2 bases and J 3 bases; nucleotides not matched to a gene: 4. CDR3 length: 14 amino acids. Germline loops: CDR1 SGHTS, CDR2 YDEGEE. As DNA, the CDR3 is TGTGCCAGCAGCTTTACGGACAGGTACTATGGCTACACCTTC. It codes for CASSFTDRYYGYTF.

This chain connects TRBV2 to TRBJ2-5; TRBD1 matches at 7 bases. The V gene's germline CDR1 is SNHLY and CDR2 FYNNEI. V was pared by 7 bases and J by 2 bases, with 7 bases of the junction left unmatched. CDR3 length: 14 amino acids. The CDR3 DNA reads TGTGCCAGCAAAGTGGGCAGGGGGCAAGAGACCCAGTACTTC. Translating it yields CASKVGRGQETQYF.

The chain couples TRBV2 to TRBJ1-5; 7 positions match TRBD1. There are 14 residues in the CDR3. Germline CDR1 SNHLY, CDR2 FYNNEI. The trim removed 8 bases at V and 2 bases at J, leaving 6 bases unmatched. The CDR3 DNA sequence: TGTGCCAGCGGGACAGCCAGAGGCAATCAGCCCCAGCATTTT. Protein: CASGTARGNQPQHF.

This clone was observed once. The CDR3 spells CASSYVTTGNTEAFF. As DNA, the CDR3 is TGTGCCAGCAGCTACGTAACTACAGGGAACACTGAAGCTTTCTTT. This chain joins TRBV5-6 and TRBJ1-1, with D possibly being TRBD1 (5 bases). Trimming cost V 3 bases and J 1 base, with 13 bases left between them. The germline gives CDR1 SGHDT, CDR2 YYEEEE. This CDR3 has 15 residues.

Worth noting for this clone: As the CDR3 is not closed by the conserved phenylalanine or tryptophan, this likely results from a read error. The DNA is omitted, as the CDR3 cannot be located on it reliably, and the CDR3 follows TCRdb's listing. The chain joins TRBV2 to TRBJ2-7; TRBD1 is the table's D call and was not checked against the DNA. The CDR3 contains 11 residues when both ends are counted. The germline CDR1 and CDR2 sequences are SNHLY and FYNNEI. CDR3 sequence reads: CAKRVAGKKFL.

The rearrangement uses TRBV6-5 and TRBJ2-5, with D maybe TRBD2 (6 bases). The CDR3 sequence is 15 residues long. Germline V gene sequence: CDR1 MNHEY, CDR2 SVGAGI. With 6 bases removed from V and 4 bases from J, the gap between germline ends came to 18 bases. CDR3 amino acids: CASRPTPRGVETQYF. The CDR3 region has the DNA TGTGCCAGCAGACCCACGCCGCGGGGTGTAGAGACCCAGTACTTC.

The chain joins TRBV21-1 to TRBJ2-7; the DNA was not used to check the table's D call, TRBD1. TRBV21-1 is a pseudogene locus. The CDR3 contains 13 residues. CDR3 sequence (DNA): TGTGCCAGCACCAGGACAGGGGGCAACGAGCAGTACGTC. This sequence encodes CASTRTGGNEQYV.

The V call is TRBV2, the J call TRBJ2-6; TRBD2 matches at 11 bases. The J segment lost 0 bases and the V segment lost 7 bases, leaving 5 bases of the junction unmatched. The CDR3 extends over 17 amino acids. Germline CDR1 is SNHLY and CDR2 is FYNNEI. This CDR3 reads CASTGLADYSGANVLTF. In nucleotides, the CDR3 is TGTGCCAGCACGGGACTAGCGGACTACTCTGGGGCCAACGTCCTGACTTTC.

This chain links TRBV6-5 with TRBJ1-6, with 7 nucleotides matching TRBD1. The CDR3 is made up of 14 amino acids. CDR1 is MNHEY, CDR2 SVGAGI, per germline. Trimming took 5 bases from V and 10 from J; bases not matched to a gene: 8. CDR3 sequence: CASSLGQEFSPLHF. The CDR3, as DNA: TGTGCCAGCAGTCTCGGACAGGAATTCTCACCCCTCCACTTT.

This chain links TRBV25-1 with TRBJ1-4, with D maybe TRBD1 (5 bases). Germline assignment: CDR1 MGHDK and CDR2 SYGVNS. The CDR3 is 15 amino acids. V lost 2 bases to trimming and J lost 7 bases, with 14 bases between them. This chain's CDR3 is CASSEKKTVGEKLFF. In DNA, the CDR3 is TGTGCCAGCAGTGAAAAAAAGACAGTGGGTGAAAAACTGTTTTTT. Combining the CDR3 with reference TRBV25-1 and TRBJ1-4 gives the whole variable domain EADIYQTPRYLVIGTGKKITLECSQTMGHDKMYWYQQDPGMELHLIHYSYGVNSTEKGDLSSESTVSRIRTEHFPLTLESARPSHTSQYLCASSEKKTVGEKLFFGSGTQLSVL.

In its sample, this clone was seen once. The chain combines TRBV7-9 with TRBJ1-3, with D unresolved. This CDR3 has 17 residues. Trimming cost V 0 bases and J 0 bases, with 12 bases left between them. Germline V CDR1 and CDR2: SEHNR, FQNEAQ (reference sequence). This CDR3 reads CASSLAFIRDSGNTIYF. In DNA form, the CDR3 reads TGTGCCAGCAGCTTAGCCTTTATAAGAGACTCTGGAAACACCATATATTTT.

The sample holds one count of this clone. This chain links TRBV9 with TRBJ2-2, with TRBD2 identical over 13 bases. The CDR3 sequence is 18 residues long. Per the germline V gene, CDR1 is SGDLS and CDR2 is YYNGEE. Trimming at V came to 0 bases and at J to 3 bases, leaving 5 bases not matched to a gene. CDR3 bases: TGTGCCAGCAGCGTAGGGACTAGCGGGGGTCGGGACACCGGGGAGCTGTTTTTT. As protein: CASSVGTSGGRDTGELFF.

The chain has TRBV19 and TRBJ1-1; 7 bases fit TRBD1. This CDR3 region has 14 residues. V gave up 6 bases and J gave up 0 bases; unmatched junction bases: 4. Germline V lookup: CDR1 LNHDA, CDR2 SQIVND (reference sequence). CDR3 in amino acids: CASRRQGLNTEAFF. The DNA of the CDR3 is TGTGCCAGTAGACGACAGGGTTTGAACACTGAAGCTTTCTTT.

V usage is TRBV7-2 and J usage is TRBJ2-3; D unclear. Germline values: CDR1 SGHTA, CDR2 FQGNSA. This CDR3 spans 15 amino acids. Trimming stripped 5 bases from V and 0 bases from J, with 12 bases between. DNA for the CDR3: TGTGCCAGCAGCGCCGACTTCTTTAGCACAGATACGCAGTATTTT. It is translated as CASSADFFSTDTQYF.

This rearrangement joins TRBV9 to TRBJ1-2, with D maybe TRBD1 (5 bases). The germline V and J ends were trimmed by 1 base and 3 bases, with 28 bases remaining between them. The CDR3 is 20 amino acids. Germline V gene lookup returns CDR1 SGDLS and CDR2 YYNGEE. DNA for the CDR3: TGTGCCAGCAGCGTACCAGCCGCAGGGCCTAATTTTGGGTTGGACTATGGCTACACCTTC. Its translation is CASSVPAAGPNFGLDYGYTF.

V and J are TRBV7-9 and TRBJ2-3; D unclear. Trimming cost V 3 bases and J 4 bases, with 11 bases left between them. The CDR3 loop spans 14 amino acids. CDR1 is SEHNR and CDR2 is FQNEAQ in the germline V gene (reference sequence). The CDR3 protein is CASSLVSAADTQYF. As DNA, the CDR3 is TGTGCCAGCAGCTTGGTGAGCGCGGCAGATACGCAGTATTTT.

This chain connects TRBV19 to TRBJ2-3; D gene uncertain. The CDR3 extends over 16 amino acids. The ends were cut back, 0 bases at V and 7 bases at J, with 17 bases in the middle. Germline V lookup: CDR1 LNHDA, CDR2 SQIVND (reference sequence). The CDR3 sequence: CASSIDPSRGNNTQYF. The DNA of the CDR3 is TGTGCCAGTAGTATAGATCCCTCCCGCGGCAACAATACGCAGTATTTT.

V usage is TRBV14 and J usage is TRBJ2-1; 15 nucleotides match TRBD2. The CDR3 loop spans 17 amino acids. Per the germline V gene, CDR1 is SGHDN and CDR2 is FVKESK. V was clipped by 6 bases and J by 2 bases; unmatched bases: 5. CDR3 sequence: CASSAGLAGGPYNEQFF. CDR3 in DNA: TGTGCCAGCAGTGCGGGACTAGCGGGGGGTCCCTACAATGAGCAGTTCTTC.

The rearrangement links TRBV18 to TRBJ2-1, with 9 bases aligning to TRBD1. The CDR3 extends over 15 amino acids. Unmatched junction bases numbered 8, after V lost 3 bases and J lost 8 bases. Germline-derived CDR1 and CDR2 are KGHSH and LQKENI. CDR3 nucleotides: TGTGCCAGCTCACCCGGGACAGGGTTTGTAGATGAGCAGTTCTTC. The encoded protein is CASSPGTGFVDEQFF.

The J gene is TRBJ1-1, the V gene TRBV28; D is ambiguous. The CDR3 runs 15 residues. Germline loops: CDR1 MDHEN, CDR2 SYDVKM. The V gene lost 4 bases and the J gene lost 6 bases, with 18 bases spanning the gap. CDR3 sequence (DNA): TGTGCCAGCAGTTCTCCGGACTCATACCCCCCTGAAGCTTTCTTT. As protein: CASSSPDSYPPEAFF.

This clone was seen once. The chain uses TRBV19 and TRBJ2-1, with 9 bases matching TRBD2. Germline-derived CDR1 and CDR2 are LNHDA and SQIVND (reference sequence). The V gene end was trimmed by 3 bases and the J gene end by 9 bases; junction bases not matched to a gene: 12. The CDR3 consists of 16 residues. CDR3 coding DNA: TGTGCCAGTAGTATGGGGCGGGGGGGCGGAAGTTTTGAGCAGTTCTTC. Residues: CASSMGRGGGSFEQFF.

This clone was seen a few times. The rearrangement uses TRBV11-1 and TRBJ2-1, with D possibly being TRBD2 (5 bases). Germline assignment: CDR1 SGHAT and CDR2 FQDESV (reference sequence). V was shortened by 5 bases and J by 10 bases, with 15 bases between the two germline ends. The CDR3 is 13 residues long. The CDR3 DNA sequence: TGTGCCAGCAGCCGGACTGGTCTGGTGGAGCAGTTCTTC. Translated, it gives CASSRTGLVEQFF.